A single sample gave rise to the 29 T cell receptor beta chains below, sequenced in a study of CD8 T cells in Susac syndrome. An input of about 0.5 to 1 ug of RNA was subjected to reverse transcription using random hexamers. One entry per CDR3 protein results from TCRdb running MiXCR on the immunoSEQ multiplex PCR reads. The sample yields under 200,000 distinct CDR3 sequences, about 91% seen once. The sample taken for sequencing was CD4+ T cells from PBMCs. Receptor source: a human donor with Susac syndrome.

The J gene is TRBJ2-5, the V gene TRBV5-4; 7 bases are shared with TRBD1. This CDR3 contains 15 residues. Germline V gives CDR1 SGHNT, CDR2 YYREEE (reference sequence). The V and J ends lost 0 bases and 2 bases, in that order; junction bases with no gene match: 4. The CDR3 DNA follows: TGTGCCAGCAGCTTGGGCCCGACAGGGCAAGAGACCCAGTACTTC. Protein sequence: CASSLGPTGQETQYF.

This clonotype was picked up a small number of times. CDR3 nucleotides: TGTGCCAGCAGTGTATCAGCGGGGGGGCGGAGTGAGCAGTTCTTC. It translates to CASSVSAGGRSEQFF. The chain has TRBV2 and TRBJ2-1; 10 bases match TRBD2. Losses at the gene ends were 4 bases for V and 9 bases for J; bases not matched to a gene: 9. CDR3 size: 15 residues. From germline, CDR1 is SNHLY and CDR2 FYNNEI.

The CDR3 loop reads CASSLADFTGELFF. CDR3 sequence (DNA): TGCGCCAGCAGCTTGGCGGATTTCACCGGGGAGCTGTTTTTT. The chain couples TRBV5-1 to TRBJ2-2; no clear D gene. With 0 bases removed from V and 4 bases from J, the gap between germline ends came to 7 bases. The germline V gene has CDR1 SGHRS and CDR2 YFSETQ. This CDR3 region has 14 residues.

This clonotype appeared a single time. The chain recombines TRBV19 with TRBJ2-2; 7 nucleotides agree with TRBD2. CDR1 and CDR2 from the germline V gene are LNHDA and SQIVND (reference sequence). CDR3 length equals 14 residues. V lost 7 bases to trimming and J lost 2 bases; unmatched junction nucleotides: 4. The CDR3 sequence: CASNAAGNTGELFF. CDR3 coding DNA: TGTGCCAGTAATGCAGCGGGAAACACCGGGGAGCTGTTTTTT.

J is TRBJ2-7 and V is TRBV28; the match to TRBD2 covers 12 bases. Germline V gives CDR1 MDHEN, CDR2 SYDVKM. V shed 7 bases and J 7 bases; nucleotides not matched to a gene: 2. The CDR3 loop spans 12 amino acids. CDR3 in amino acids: CASTGLAGEQYF. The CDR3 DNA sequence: TGTGCCAGCACCGGACTAGCGGGAGAGCAGTACTTC.

The CDR3 protein is CATQGSNQETQYF. CDR3 nucleotides: TGTGCCACTCAAGGGAGTAACCAAGAGACCCAGTACTTC. V gene TRBV7-9 combines with J gene TRBJ2-5, with D maybe TRBD2 (5 bases). CDR3 size: 13 residues. Trimming pared 10 bases from V and 0 bases from J, leaving 12 bases between. Germline V CDR1 and CDR2: SEHNR, FQNEAQ (reference sequence).

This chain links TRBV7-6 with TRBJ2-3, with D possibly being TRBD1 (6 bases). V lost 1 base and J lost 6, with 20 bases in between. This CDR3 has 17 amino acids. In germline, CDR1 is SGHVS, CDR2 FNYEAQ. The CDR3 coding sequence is TGTGCCAGCAGCTTAGGAGGGGGTAGCGCAAGAGGGGATACGCAGTATTTT. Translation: CASSLGGGSARGDTQYF.

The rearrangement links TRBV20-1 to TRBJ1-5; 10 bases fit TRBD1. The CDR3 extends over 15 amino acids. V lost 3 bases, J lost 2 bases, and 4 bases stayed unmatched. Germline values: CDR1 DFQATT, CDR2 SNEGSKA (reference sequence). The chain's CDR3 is CSASETGGRNQPQHF. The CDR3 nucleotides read TGCAGTGCTAGTGAGACAGGGGGCCGCAATCAGCCCCAGCATTTT.

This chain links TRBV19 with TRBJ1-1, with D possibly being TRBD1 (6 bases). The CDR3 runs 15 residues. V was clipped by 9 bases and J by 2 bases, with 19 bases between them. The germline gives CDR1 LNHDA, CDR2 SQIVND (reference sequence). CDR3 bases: TGTGCCAGCCAGTATAGAGCAGGGGTAAACACTGAAGCTTTCTTT. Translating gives CASQYRAGVNTEAFF.

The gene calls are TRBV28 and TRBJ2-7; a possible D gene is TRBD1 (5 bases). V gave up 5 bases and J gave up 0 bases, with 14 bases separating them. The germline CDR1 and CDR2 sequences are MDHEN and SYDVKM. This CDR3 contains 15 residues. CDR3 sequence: CASSQGDTSSYEQYF. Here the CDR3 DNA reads TGTGCCAGCAGTCAAGGGGATACGAGCTCCTACGAGCAGTACTTC.

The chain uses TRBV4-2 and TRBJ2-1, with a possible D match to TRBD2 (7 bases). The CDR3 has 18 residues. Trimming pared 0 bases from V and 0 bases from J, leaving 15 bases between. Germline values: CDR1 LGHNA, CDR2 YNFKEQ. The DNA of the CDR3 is TGTGCCAGCAGCCAAGATTATCTTGGGGGGGCCTCCTACAATGAGCAGTTCTTC. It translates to CASSQDYLGGASYNEQFF.

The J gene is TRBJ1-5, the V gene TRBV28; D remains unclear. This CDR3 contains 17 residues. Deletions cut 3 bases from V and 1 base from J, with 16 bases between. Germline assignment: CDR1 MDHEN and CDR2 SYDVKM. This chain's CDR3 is CASSFFLVVDSNQPQHF. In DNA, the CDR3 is TGTGCCAGCAGTTTCTTTTTAGTGGTGGACAGCAATCAGCCCCAGCATTTT.

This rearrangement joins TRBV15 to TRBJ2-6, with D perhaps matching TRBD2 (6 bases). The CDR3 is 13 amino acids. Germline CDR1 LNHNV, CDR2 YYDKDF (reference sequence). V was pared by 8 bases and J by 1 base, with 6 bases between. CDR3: CATRGSGANVLTF. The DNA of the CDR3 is TGTGCCACCCGGGGGTCTGGGGCCAACGTCCTGACTTTC.

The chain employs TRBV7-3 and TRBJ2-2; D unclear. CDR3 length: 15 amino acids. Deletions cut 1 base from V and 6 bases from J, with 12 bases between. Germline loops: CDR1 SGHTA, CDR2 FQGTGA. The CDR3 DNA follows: TGTGCCAGCAGCTTAAGCGGTAATGGTGCCGGGGAGCTGTTTTTT. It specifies CASSLSGNGAGELFF.

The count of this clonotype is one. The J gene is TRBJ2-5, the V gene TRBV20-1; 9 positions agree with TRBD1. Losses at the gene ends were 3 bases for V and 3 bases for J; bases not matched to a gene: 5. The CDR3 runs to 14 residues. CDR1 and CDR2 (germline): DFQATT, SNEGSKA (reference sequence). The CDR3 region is CSARGGQGKETQYF. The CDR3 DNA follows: TGCAGTGCTAGGGGGGGACAGGGAAAAGAGACCCAGTACTTC.

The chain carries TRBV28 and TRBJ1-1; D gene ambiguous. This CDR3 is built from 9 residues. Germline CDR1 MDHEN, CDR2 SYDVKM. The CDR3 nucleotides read TGTGTGATGGACACTGAAGCTTTCTTT. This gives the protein CVMDTEAFF.

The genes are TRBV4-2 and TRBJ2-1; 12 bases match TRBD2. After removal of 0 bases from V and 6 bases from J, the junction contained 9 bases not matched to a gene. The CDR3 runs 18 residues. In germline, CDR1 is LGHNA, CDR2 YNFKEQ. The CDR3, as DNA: TGTGCCAGCAGCCAAGATTTTCAGACTAGCGGGAGCCCCAATGAGCAGTTCTTC. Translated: CASSQDFQTSGSPNEQFF.

The CDR3 bases are TGTGCCAGCAGACCTTTAGCGGGGGAGAACCACAATGAGCAGTTCTTC. This codes for CASRPLAGENHNEQFF. The chain employs TRBV11-2 and TRBJ2-1, with 9 positions matching TRBD2. CDR3 length equals 16 residues. CDR1 is SGHAT and CDR2 is FQNNGV in the germline V gene. V shed 6 bases, J shed 5 bases, and the junction held 11 bases outside the gene matches.

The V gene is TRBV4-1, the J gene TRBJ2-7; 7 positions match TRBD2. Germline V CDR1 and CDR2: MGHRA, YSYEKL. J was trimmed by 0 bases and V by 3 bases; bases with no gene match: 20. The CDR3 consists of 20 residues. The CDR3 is CASSQWGGTLVQSGSYEQYF. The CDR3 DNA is TGCGCCAGCAGCCAGTGGGGAGGGACCCTCGTTCAATCAGGCTCCTACGAGCAGTACTTC.

CDR3 protein: CASSGRTGAVNEQFF. DNA for the CDR3: TGTGCCAGCAGTGGCCGGACAGGGGCAGTCAATGAGCAGTTCTTC. This chain uses TRBV2 with TRBJ2-1; TRBD1 matches 9 bases. CDR3 length: 15 amino acids. Germline V gene lookup returns CDR1 SNHLY and CDR2 FYNNEI. V lost 4 bases to trimming and J lost 6 bases; unmatched junction nucleotides: 7.

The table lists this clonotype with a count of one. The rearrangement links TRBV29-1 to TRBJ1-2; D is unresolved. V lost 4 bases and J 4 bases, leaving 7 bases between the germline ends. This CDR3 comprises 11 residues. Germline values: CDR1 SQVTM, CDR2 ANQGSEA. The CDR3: CSVGRVYGYTF. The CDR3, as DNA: TGCAGCGTTGGACGGGTCTATGGCTACACCTTC. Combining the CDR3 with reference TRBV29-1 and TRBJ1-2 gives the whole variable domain SAVISQKPSRDICQRGTSLTIQCQVDSQVTMMFWYRQQPGQSLTLIATANQGSEATYESGFVIDKFPISRPNLTFSTLTVSNMSPEDSSIYLCSVGRVYGYTFGSGTRLTVV.

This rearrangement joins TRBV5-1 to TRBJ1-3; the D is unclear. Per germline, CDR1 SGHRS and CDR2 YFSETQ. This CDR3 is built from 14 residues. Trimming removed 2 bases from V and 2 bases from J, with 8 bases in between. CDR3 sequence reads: CASSFSLTGNTIYF. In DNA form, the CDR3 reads TGCGCCAGCAGCTTCTCCTTAACTGGAAACACCATATATTTT.

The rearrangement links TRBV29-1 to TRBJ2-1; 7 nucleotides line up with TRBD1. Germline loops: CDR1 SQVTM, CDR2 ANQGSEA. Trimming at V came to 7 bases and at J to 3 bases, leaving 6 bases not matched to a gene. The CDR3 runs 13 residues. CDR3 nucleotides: TGCAGCGGTAAAGGGGGCTACTACAATGAGCAGTTCTTC. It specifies CSGKGGYYNEQFF.

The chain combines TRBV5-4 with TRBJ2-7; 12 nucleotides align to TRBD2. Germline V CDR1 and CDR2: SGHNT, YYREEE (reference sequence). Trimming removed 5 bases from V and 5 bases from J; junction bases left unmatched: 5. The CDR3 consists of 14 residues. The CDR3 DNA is TGTGCCAGCAGTTCTAGCGGGAGGGTAGACGAGCAGTACTTC. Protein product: CASSSSGRVDEQYF.

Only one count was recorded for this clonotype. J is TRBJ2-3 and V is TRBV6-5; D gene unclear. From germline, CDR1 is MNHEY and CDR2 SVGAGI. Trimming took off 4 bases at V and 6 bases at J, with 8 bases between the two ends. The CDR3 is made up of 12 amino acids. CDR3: CASSSPADTQYF. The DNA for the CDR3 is TGTGCCAGCAGTTCCCCGGCCGATACGCAGTATTTT.

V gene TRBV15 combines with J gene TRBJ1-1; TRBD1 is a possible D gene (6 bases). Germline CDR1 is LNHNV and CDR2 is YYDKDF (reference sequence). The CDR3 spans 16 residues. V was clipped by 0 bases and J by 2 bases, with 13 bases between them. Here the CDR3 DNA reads TGTGCCACCAGCAGAGACAGGGGTCGGATTAACACTGAAGCTTTCTTT. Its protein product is CATSRDRGRINTEAFF.

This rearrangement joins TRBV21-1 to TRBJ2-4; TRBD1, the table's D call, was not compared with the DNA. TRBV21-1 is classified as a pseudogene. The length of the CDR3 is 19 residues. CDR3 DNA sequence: TGTGCCAGCAGCCCCCGGGACACGAAAAGGAGGCTATCCAAAAACATTCAGTACTTC. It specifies CASSPRDTKRRLSKNIQYF.

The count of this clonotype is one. The CDR3 loop reads CATSRIGTALGAALHF. CDR3 bases: TGTGCCACCAGCAGGATAGGGACAGCCCTTGGTGCGGCCCTCCACTTT. The chain combines TRBV15 with TRBJ1-6, with TRBD1 matching 7 bases. The J segment lost 14 bases and the V segment lost 3 bases, leaving 16 bases of the junction unmatched. CDR3 length: 16 amino acids. The germline gives CDR1 LNHNV, CDR2 YYDKDF (reference sequence). Full variable domain (rest looked up from reference TRBV15 and TRBJ1-6): DAMVIQNPRYQVTQFGKPVTLSCSQTLNHNVMYWYQQKSSQAPKLLFHYYDKDFNNEADTPDNFQSRRPNTSFCFLDIRSPGLGDTAMYLCATSRIGTALGAALHFGNGTRLTVT.

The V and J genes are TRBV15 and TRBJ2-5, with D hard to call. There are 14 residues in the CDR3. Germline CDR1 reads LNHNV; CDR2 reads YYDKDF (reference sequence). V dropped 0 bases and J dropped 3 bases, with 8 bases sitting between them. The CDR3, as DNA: TGTGCCACCAGCAGAGATGCACACGAAGAGACCCAGTACTTC. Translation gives CATSRDAHEETQYF.